The 5 T cell receptor beta chains below come from one sample, sequenced in a study of type 1 regulatory T cells. The antigens these receptors bind are not known. TCRdb re-analysed the reads in MiXCR, keeping a single row per CDR3 protein. This sample yields 60,000 to 70,000 distinct CDR3 sequences, of which nearly 65% are seen a single time; 7.6% belongs to the top ten. The sequenced material came from cultured T cells, either the whole culture or a sorted T cell fraction (not recorded which). Subset reported: Tr1-enriched cell product generated in vitro against host alloantigens. The receptors derive from a human donor in good health.

The gene calls are TRBV7-2 and TRBJ2-1; D tentatively reads TRBD1 or TRBD2 (6 bases each). The CDR3 runs to 15 residues. Trimming cost V 6 bases and J 0 bases, with 12 bases left between them. CDR1 and CDR2 from the germline V gene are SGHTA and FQGNSA. This chain's CDR3 is CASREGGSSYNEQFF. The CDR3 bases are TGTGCCAGCAGGGAGGGGGGAAGCTCCTACAATGAGCAGTTCTTC.

The chain links TRBV20-1 to TRBJ1-4; unclear D gene. Trimming took off 4 bases at V and 7 bases at J, with 13 bases between the two ends. Germline assignment: CDR1 DFQATT and CDR2 SNEGSKA (reference sequence). The CDR3 has 13 amino acids. The CDR3 DNA sequence: TGCAGTGCTACTGATCTTCTGCTTGAAAAACTGTTTTTT. Translation gives CSATDLLLEKLFF.

The chain joins TRBV7-6 to TRBJ2-2; 8 bases align to TRBD2. This CDR3 spans 15 amino acids. Germline CDR1 SGHVS, CDR2 FNYEAQ. V shed 3 bases and J 1 base; nucleotides not matched to a gene: 1. The CDR3 region is CASSFSGENTGELFF. Here the CDR3 DNA reads TGTGCCAGCAGCTTTAGCGGGGAGAACACCGGGGAGCTGTTTTTT.

The chain couples TRBV19 to TRBJ1-5; D might be TRBD1 (5 bases). V lost 5 bases and J 2 bases, leaving 10 bases between the germline ends. Germline V gene data show CDR1 as LNHDA and CDR2 as SQIVND (reference sequence). The CDR3 runs 14 residues. The CDR3 DNA sequence: TGTGCCAGTAGTGTGGCGGGGGGCAATCAGCCCCAGCATTTT. Translated, it gives CASSVAGGNQPQHF.

J is TRBJ1-4 and V is TRBV25-1, with 9 bases lining up with TRBD1. The CDR3 spans 13 residues. Germline CDR1 reads MGHDK; CDR2 reads SYGVNS. The trim removed 2 bases at V and 11 bases at J, leaving 3 bases unmatched. In DNA, the CDR3 is TGTGCCAGCAGTGAAACAGGGGGCCATAAACTGTTTTTT. Translating it yields CASSETGGHKLFF.